These 8 T cell receptor beta chains were sequenced from one sample in a study of cytomegalovirus exposure and HLA in healthy donors. 60 Vbeta and 13 Jbeta primers were used in PCR. Repertoires were generated with immunoSEQ multiplex PCR, while TCRdb's copy carries only in-frame clones and drops some. The sample has 130,000 or so clones; more than 65% are singletons. Sequenced: PBMCs. The receptors originated from a man younger than 35 in good health and CMV-seropositive.

This sequence joins TRBV6-5 and TRBJ1-1, with D unresolved. This CDR3 has 14 residues. Trimming took 6 bases from V and 1 from J, leaving 12 bases between them. Germline V gene lookup returns CDR1 MNHEY and CDR2 SVGAGI. The CDR3 DNA reads as TGTGCCAGCAGAGACAACCTTTGGAACACTGAAGCTTTCTTT. It specifies CASRDNLWNTEAFF.

The chain links TRBV7-9 to TRBJ1-1; D not resolved. V was clipped by 3 bases and J by 4 bases, with 9 bases between them. Germline V gene sequence: CDR1 SEHNR, CDR2 FQNEAQ (reference sequence). This CDR3 contains 13 residues. CDR3 coding DNA: TGTGCCAGCAGCTTCTCACAGTCCACTGAAGCTTTCTTT. Its translation is CASSFSQSTEAFF.

This clone was picked up a small number of times. The chain employs TRBV21-1 and TRBJ1-2. TRBV21-1 is assigned pseudogene status. CDR3 size: 16 residues. DNA of the CDR3: TGTGCCAGCAGCAAAGTTCCGCGATCCTTTTATTATGGCTACACCTTC. Its translation is CASSKVPRSFYYGYTF.

The rearrangement joins TRBV2 to TRBJ1-5; perhaps TRBD1 as D (5 bases). The CDR3 runs to 14 residues. The germline V gene encodes CDR1 SNHLY and CDR2 FYNNEI. The germline V and J ends were trimmed by 8 bases and 9 bases, with 20 bases remaining between them. CDR3: CASHSDGGLLPQHF. The CDR3 region has the DNA TGTGCCAGCCATTCAGATGGGGGACTTTTGCCCCAGCATTTT.

This clone occurred a few times. J is TRBJ1-4 and V is TRBV5-6; D unresolved. Germline CDR1 is SGHDT and CDR2 is YYEEEE. V was shortened by 0 bases and J by 6 bases, with 6 bases between the two germline ends. This CDR3 spans 13 amino acids. CDR3 in DNA: TGTGCCAGCAGCTTGGGAGGGTATGAAAAACTGTTTTTT. This sequence encodes CASSLGGYEKLFF.

The table lists this clone with a few counts. This chain joins TRBV19 and TRBJ2-6, with 10 bases aligning to TRBD1. Unmatched junction bases numbered 5, after V lost 6 bases and J lost 0 bases. CDR1 is LNHDA, CDR2 SQIVND, per germline (reference sequence). CDR3 size: 17 residues. The CDR3 here is CASRPGQGISGANVLTF. CDR3 in DNA: TGTGCCAGTAGGCCGGGACAGGGGATCTCTGGGGCCAACGTCCTGACTTTC.

This clone was observed a few times. With a much larger clone just one base away, this may be a read error. V is TRBV2 and J is TRBJ1-1; D gene unclear. CDR1 is SNHLY, CDR2 FYNNEI, per germline. The CDR3 covers 12 residues. The germline V and J ends were trimmed by 6 bases and 1 base, with 6 bases remaining between them. Written as DNA, the CDR3 is TGTGCCAGCAGCCGACAGAACACTGAAGCTTTCTTT. Translating gives CASSRQNTEAFF.

The J gene is TRBJ2-2, the V gene TRBV7-8; 10 nucleotides line up with TRBD2. Losses at the gene ends were 11 bases for V and 5 bases for J; bases not matched to a gene: 8. CDR3 length equals 14 residues. Germline-derived CDR1 and CDR2 are SGHVS and FQNEAQ. The DNA for the CDR3 is TGTGCCGGAAGAGCGGGAGGGGGGACCGGGGAGCTGTTTTTT. It translates to CAGRAGGGTGELFF.